This T cell receptor beta chain derives from a study of T cell changes during pregnancy in multiple sclerosis. Produced via immunoSEQ multiplex PCR; TCRdb's table is partial and in-frame only. The sample has about 80,000 clones, about 94% seen once; the top ten hold over 2%. From germline, CDR1 is SGDLS and CDR2 YYNGEE. This CDR3 has 15 residues. J lost 5 bases, V lost 4 bases, and 6 bases had no gene match. The clonotype originates from a female donor with multiple sclerosis, enrolled in a pregnancy study. The rearrangement joins TRBV9 to TRBJ2-1; TRBD2 aligns across 10 bases. The source material was peripheral blood, sampled in the third trimester of pregnancy. CDR3 nucleotides: TGTGCCAGCAGCTATAGCGGGGGGCCTAACAATGAGCAGTTCTTC. It yields the protein CASSYSGGPNNEQFF.